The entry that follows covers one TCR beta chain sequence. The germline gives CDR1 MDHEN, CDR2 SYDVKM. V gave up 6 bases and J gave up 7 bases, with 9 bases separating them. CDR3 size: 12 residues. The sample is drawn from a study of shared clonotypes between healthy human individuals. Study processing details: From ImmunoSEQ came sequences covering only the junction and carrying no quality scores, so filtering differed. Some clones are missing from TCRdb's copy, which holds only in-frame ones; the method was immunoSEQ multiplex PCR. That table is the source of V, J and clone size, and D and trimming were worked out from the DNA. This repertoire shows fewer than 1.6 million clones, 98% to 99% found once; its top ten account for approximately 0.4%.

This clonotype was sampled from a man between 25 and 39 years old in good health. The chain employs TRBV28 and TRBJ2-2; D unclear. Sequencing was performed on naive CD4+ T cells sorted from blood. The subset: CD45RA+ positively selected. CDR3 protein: CASRPTFGELFF. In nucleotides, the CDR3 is TGTGCCAGCAGACCGACATTCGGGGAGCTGTTTTTT.